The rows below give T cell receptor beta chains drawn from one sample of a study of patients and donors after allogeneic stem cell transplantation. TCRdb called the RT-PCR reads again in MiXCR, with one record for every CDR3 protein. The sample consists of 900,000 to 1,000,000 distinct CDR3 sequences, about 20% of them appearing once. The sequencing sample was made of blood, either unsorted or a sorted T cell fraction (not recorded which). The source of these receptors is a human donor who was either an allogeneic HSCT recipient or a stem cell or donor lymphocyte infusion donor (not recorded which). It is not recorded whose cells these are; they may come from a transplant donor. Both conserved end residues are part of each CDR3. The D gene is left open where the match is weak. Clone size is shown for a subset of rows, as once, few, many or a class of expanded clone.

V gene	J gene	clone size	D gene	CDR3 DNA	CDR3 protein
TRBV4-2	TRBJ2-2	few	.	TGTGCCAGCAGCCAAGGGCTTTTAGGAAGTGCGGGGGAGCTGTTTTTT	CASSQGLLGSAGELFF
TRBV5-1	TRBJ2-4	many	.	TGCGCCAGCAGCCCCGGGTCCAGAGCCAAAAACATTCAGTACTTC	CASSPGSRAKNIQYF
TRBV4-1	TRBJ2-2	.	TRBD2	TGCGCCAGCAGCCAAGACGGTAGCGGGGGGTTGGGCGGGGAGCTGTTTTTT	CASSQDGSGGLGGELFF
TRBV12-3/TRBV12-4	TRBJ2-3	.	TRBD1	TGTGCCAGCAGCCCAGGTCGGGACAGCAATCCGACGGATACGCAGTATTTT	CASSPGRDSNPTDTQYF
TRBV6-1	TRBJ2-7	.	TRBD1	TGTGCCAGCCTGAGAGACAGGGCGGGCTACGAGCAGTACTTC	CASLRDRAGYEQYF
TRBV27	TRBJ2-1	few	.	TGTGCCAGCATTTATAACAATGAGCAGTTCTTC	CASIYNNEQFF
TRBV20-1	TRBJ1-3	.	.	TGCAGTGCTAGAGATCCAGGGGCCGCTGGAAACACCATATATTTT	CSARDPGAAGNTIYF
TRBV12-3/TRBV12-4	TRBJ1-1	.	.	TGTGCCAGCAGTTTAGGGGCCTTGGGGGCGGGGGACACTGAAGCTTTCTTT	CASSLGALGAGDTEAFF
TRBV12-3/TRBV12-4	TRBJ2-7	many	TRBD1	TGTGCCAGCAGCGGAGGGACAGGGAGGTACGAGCAGTACTTC	CASSGGTGRYEQYF
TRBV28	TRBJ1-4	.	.	TGTGCCACGGGGGAGGGTGAAAAACTGTTTTTT	CATGEGEKLFF
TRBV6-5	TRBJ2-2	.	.	TGTGCCAGCAGTTACTCGTTCGGGAGCGGCGGAATAGACACCGGGGAGCTGTTTTTT	CASSYSFGSGGIDTGELFF
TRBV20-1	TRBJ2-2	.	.	TGCAGTGCTAGAGACGAGGGTGGCGGGGAGCTGTTTTTT	CSARDEGGGELFF
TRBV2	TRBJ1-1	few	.	TGTGCCAGCAGTGAGACTCCCGGGGTGGGCACTGAAGCTTTCTTT	CASSETPGVGTEAFF
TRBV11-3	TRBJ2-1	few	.	TGTGCCAGCAGCCCCCGCGAGCTGACCTACAATGAGCAGTTCTTC	CASSPRELTYNEQFF
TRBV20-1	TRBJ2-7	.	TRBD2	TGCAGTGCTAAACTAGCGGGAGAGTCCTACGAGCAGTACTTC	CSAKLAGESYEQYF
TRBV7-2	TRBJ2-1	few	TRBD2	TGTGCCAGCAGCCCGGGACTAAAGTTCTTC	CASSPGLKFF
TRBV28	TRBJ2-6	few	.	TGTGCCAGCAGTTTATCATTTCCCTCTGGGGCCAACGTCCTGACTTTC	CASSLSFPSGANVLTF